This TCR beta chain was captured by sequencing in a study of shared clonotypes between healthy human individuals. The CDR3 is 14 amino acids. The germline gives CDR1 GTSNPN, CDR2 SVGIG (reference sequence). V lost 0 bases and J 7 bases, leaving 12 bases between the germline ends. Genomic DNA per cell subset filled all wells of several immunoSEQ plates. The protocol was immunoSEQ multiplex PCR, while the TCRdb copy is restricted to in-frame clones and leaves out a portion. The sample records some 2,000,000 clones, about 95% being singletons. As defined, naive CD8 cells were CD45RO-negative and positively selected for CCR7, with terminally differentiated effector memory CD45RA+ cells excluded.

The sample comprised naive CD8+ T cells sorted from blood. This chain joins TRBV30 and TRBJ2-2; tentatively, D is TRBD2 (5 bases). The receptor comes from a man aged 18-30 years in good health. CDR3: CAWSVEGSVGELFF. The CDR3 region has the DNA TGTGCCTGGAGTGTAGAGGGAAGTGTCGGGGAGCTGTTTTTT. Full variable domain (outside the CDR3, taken from reference TRBV30 and TRBJ2-2): SQTIHQWPATLVQPVGSPLSLECTVEGTSNPNLYWYRQAAGRGLQLLFYSVGIGQISSEVPQNLSASRPQDRQFILSSKKLLLSDSGFYLCAWSVEGSVGELFFGEGSRLTVL.